Below, one T cell receptor (beta chain) is given with its context. TCRdb's copy holds only in-frame clones and misses some; the assay was immunoSEQ multiplex PCR. This sample has around 30,000 clones, with approximately 94% found just once. The data belong to a study of T cells in localized non-small cell lung cancer. Germline CDR1 is MDHEN and CDR2 is SYDVKM. The ends were cut back, 10 bases at V and 0 bases at J, with 13 bases in the middle. This CDR3 region has 14 residues. V and J are TRBV28 and TRBJ2-1; D is perhaps TRBD1 (5 bases). The source is a woman aged 35-75 years with stage I lung adenocarcinoma. The material was peripheral blood, obtained before any cancer treatment. CDR3 nucleotides: TGTGCCATCGATAGACAGCGCTCCTACAATGAGCAGTTCTTC. This encodes CAIDRQRSYNEQFF.